This entry lists 7 T cell receptor beta chains sequenced from one sample in a study of blood T cell repertoires in COVID-19. TCRdb's table, derived via immunoSEQ multiplex PCR, lists solely in-frame clones and lacks some. Of roughly 100,000 clones detected, under 80% appear once; the ten largest clones hold approximately 20%. The sequenced sample consisted of peripheral blood. These receptors all stem from a woman between 65 and 79 years old with acute or convalescent COVID-19.

The V gene is TRBV19, the J gene TRBJ2-1, with 14 positions matching TRBD2. CDR3 length equals 14 residues. Per germline, CDR1 LNHDA and CDR2 SQIVND (reference sequence). V shed 5 bases and J 9 bases; nucleotides not matched to a gene: 3. In nucleotides, the CDR3 is TGTGCCAGTAGTCGACTAGCGGGGGGGCTTGAGCAGTTCTTC. Amino acid sequence: CASSRLAGGLEQFF.

This clone was found once. The V gene is TRBV19, the J gene TRBJ1-5; the D gene is possibly TRBD1 (6 bases). This CDR3 spans 16 amino acids. Trimming left V 5 bases short and J 4 bases short, with 18 bases between. Germline loops: CDR1 LNHDA, CDR2 SQIVND (reference sequence). Here the CDR3 reads CASSSGADRRNQPQHF. The CDR3 nucleotides read TGTGCCAGTAGTTCAGGAGCTGACAGGAGGAATCAGCCCCAGCATTTT.

V is TRBV28 and J is TRBJ1-5, with D possibly matching TRBD1 (6 bases). V was clipped by 8 bases and J by 6 bases, with 17 bases between them. CDR1 and CDR2 from the germline V gene are MDHEN and SYDVKM. CDR3 size: 14 residues. CDR3 DNA sequence: TGTGCCAGCGGGAGAGGGGGTTCTGTTCAGCCCCAGCATTTT. Protein product: CASGRGGSVQPQHF.

The CDR3 DNA follows: TGTGCCAGTAGGAAGGGACAGACGCGTTTACCCAACACCGGGGAGCTGTTTTTT. Translation: CASRKGQTRLPNTGELFF. V is TRBV19 and J is TRBJ2-2; 7 bases match TRBD1. The CDR3 runs to 18 residues. The germline V gene has CDR1 LNHDA and CDR2 SQIVND (reference sequence). V lost 6 bases to trimming and J lost 2 bases; unmatched junction nucleotides: 15.

This chain uses TRBV18 with TRBJ1-1; D possibly corresponds to TRBD1 (5 bases). V was trimmed by 4 bases and J by 1 base, leaving 7 bases between them. The CDR3 is made up of 13 amino acids. Looked up from germline, CDR1 is KGHSH and CDR2 is LQKENI. The CDR3 region has the DNA TGTGCCAGCTCACGACAGACGAACACTGAAGCTTTCTTT. It encodes CASSRQTNTEAFF.

The J gene is TRBJ2-3, the V gene TRBV15; 9 bases line up with TRBD2. Germline V gives CDR1 LNHNV, CDR2 YYDKDF (reference sequence). The CDR3 contains 17 residues. Unmatched junction bases numbered 6, after V lost 1 base and J lost 1 base. The CDR3 region has the DNA TGTGCCACCAGCAGAGTCGCTAGCGGGGCCGGCACAGATACGCAGTATTTT. This codes for CATSRVASGAGTDTQYF.

V and J are TRBV5-4 and TRBJ1-1; possible D gene TRBD1, 6 bases. This CDR3 is 15 amino acids long. V dropped 3 bases and J dropped 3 bases, with 15 bases sitting between them. The germline gives CDR1 SGHNT, CDR2 YYREEE (reference sequence). The CDR3 sequence: CASSSPLGGDTEAFF. CDR3 DNA: TGTGCCAGCAGCTCACCATTAGGGGGGGACACTGAAGCTTTCTTT.